The 25 T cell receptor beta chains below come from one sample, sequenced in a study of regulatory T cells in long-lasting Graves disease. Relying on iRepertoire HTBI primers and Arm-PCR of CDR3 regions, the team built TCR beta libraries. TCRdb re-analysed the multiplex PCR reads in MiXCR, keeping a single row per CDR3 protein. The data hold 300,000 to 500,000 distinct CDR3 sequences, with about 20% observed a single time. Time point given: persistent/refractory GD, antithyroid drugs over 5 years with positive TRAb. The TCR library was made from RNA extracted from PBMCs. The input for sequencing was peripheral blood mononuclear cells (PBMCs), taken when the disease was refractory, from a patient treated with antithyroid drugs. Receptors were obtained from a female donor with Graves disease.

In this sample, this clonotype turned up a few times. The CDR3 nucleotides read TGTGCCTGGAGTCAACACACGGGGGGGGCTGCCCGTTCTGGGGCCAACGTCCTGACTTTC. It encodes CAWSQHTGGAARSGANVLTF. The J gene is TRBJ2-6, the V gene TRBV30; 8 bases fit TRBD2. CDR3 length: 20 residues. Germline loops: CDR1 GTSNPN, CDR2 SVGIG (reference sequence). The trim removed 2 bases at V and 1 base at J, leaving 16 bases unmatched.

This clonotype was found many times. The rearrangement uses TRBV7-6 and TRBJ2-7; 8 positions match TRBD2. Germline V gives CDR1 SGHVS, CDR2 FNYEAQ. This CDR3 region has 14 residues. After removal of 5 bases from V and 0 bases from J, the junction contained 3 bases not matched to a gene. Here the CDR3 DNA reads TGTGCCAGCAGCATAACTAGCGGCTCCTACGAGCAGTACTTC. It yields the protein CASSITSGSYEQYF. Variable domain in full (rest from reference TRBV7-6 and TRBJ2-7): GAGVSQSPRYKVTKRGQDVALRCDPISGHVSLYWYRQALGQGPEFLTYFNYEAQQDKSGLPNDRFSAERPEGSISTLTIQRTEQRDSAMYRCASSITSGSYEQYFGPGTRLTVT.

Many counts were recorded for this clonotype. The J gene is TRBJ1-5, the V gene TRBV15; tentative D call: TRBD1 (5 bases). The V and J ends lost 0 bases and 1 base respectively, with 10 bases between them. The germline CDR1 and CDR2 sequences are LNHNV and YYDKDF (reference sequence). This CDR3 region has 16 residues. CDR3 in DNA: TGTGCCACCAGCAGAGACTTAGGGGCCAGCAATCAGCCCCAGCATTTT. It specifies CATSRDLGASNQPQHF.

This clonotype was seen more than once but under ten times. The chain uses TRBV11-2 and TRBJ2-3; TRBD2 agrees at 8 bases. With V trimmed by 0 bases and J by 1 base, 3 bases remained unmatched. The CDR3 is made up of 16 amino acids. Germline V lookup: CDR1 SGHAT, CDR2 FQNNGV. The chain's CDR3 is CASSLEGAGGTDTQYF. Here the CDR3 DNA reads TGTGCCAGCAGCTTAGAGGGAGCGGGGGGCACAGATACGCAGTATTTT.

This clonotype was found many times. The chain recombines TRBV2 with TRBJ2-7; 10 bases match TRBD2. This CDR3 spans 13 amino acids. Germline V gene data show CDR1 as SNHLY and CDR2 as FYNNEI. With V trimmed by 8 bases and J by 5 bases, 6 bases remained unmatched. CDR3 loop: CASAASGSDEQYF. In DNA, the CDR3 is TGTGCCAGCGCAGCTAGCGGGAGCGACGAGCAGTACTTC.

V and J are TRBV14 and TRBJ1-1, with D tentatively TRBD1 (6 bases). The CDR3 is 16 amino acids. Germline loops: CDR1 SGHDN, CDR2 FVKESK. Trimming took off 4 bases at V and 5 bases at J, with 20 bases between the two ends. For the CDR3, the DNA is TGTGCCAGCAGCCGGCACCAGGGGCTTATGGGTACTGAAGCTTTCTTT. Amino acids: CASSRHQGLMGTEAFF.

At least ten counts were recorded for this clonotype. The rearrangement joins TRBV12-3 or TRBV12-4 to TRBJ1-2, with D unresolved. The CDR3 has 11 amino acids. V lost 4 bases to trimming and J lost 7 bases, with 7 bases between them. The CDR3 coding sequence is TGTGCCAGCAGTTCCGAAAGTGGCTACACCTTC. Residues: CASSSESGYTF.

This clonotype was detected ten times or more. The chain employs TRBV9 and TRBJ2-2, with TRBD2 as a possible D gene (6 bases). V was trimmed by 0 bases and J by 7 bases, leaving 13 bases between them. The CDR3 runs 15 residues. Germline V lookup: CDR1 SGDLS, CDR2 YYNGEE. CDR3 nucleotide sequence: TGTGCCAGCAGCGTAGAAGGCGGGAAGGGCGGGGAGCTGTTTTTT. It specifies CASSVEGGKGGELFF.

This clonotype was seen ten or more times. This rearrangement joins TRBV27 to TRBJ2-7; weak D call: TRBD1 (6 bases). V was shortened by 8 bases and J by 1 base, with 12 bases between the two germline ends. The CDR3 runs to 13 residues. Germline assignment: CDR1 MNHEY and CDR2 SMNVEV (reference sequence). The CDR3 coding sequence is TGTGCCAGCGCCCCGGGACAATCCTACGAGCAGTACTTC. Protein: CASAPGQSYEQYF.

With regard to this clonotype: A read error may account for a junction end that differs from germline. This rearrangement joins TRBV16 to TRBJ1-4, with 12 bases lining up with TRBD1. This CDR3 region has 17 residues. CDR1 KGHSY and CDR2 FQNENV come from the germline V gene. This chain's CDR3 is CASSQGTGGPTSEKLFF. The CDR3 DNA is TGTGCCAGCAGCCAAGGGACAGGGGGCCCAACTAGTGAAAAACTGTTTTTT.

J is TRBJ2-7 and V is TRBV7-9, with a possible D match to TRBD1 (6 bases). Between the trimmed V and J ends, which lost 3 bases and 0 bases, there was a span of 18 bases. The CDR3 is made up of 17 amino acids. Germline V gives CDR1 SEHNR, CDR2 FQNEAQ (reference sequence). The CDR3 spells CASSLDPGDTNSYEQYF. The CDR3 DNA reads TGTGCCAGCAGCTTGGACCCCGGGGACACCAACTCCTACGAGCAGTACTTC.

This chain connects TRBV5-1 to TRBJ2-3; a weak D match, TRBD2 (6 bases). The CDR3 runs to 15 residues. V shed 6 bases and J shed 2 bases, with 16 bases lying between them. Germline V gene sequence: CDR1 SGHRS, CDR2 YFSETQ. The chain's CDR3 is CASKSAIADTDTQYF. The CDR3 DNA sequence: TGCGCCAGCAAATCCGCGATAGCGGACACAGATACGCAGTATTTT.

This clonotype showed up just once. Sequence at one end of the junction differs from germline and may be a read error. For the CDR3, the DNA is TGTGCCAGCAGATTCTCAGTGGGGAGTGAGCAGCTCTTC. Amino acid sequence: CASRFSVGSEQLF. The rearrangement uses TRBV28 and TRBJ2-1; a weak D match, TRBD2 (5 bases). Germline V lookup: CDR1 MDHEN, CDR2 SYDVKM. This CDR3 comprises 13 residues.

V and J are TRBV5-6 and TRBJ1-2; no reliable D call. CDR1 is SGHDT, CDR2 YYEEEE, per germline. This CDR3 has 15 amino acids. Between the trimmed V and J ends, which lost 1 base and 1 base, there was a span of 11 bases. The CDR3 region has the DNA TGTGCCAGCAGCTTGACGTGGGAGGTTAACTATGGCTACACCTTC. Its translation: CASSLTWEVNYGYTF.

About this clonotype itself: This may come from a read error, since a much larger clone is one base off. The gene calls are TRBV12-3 or TRBV12-4 and TRBJ2-5, with a possible D match to TRBD2 (6 bases). CDR3 length: 14 residues. The CDR3 spells CASSSRRGEETKYF. Here the CDR3 DNA reads TGTGCCAGCAGCTCCCGGAGGGGAGAAGAGACCAAGTACTTC.

This sequence joins TRBV18 and TRBJ1-2; possibly TRBD1 for D (6 bases). The CDR3 has 15 residues. Trimming took off 5 bases at V and 7 bases at J, with 20 bases between the two ends. Germline CDR1 KGHSH, CDR2 LQKENI. The DNA of the CDR3 is TGTGCCAGCTCAAACCGACAGGATTACAGAGGTGGCTACACCTTC. Amino acid sequence: CASSNRQDYRGGYTF. The full variable domain, in which reference TRBV18 and TRBJ1-2 provide the parts outside the CDR3, is NAGVMQNPRHLVRRRGQEARLRCSPMKGHSHVYWYRQLPEEGLKFMVYLQKENIIDESGMPKERFSAEFPKEGPSILRIQQVVRGDSAAYFCASSNRQDYRGGYTFGSGTRLTVV.

The J gene is TRBJ2-5, the V gene TRBV25-1, with D unclear. Trimming shortened V by 1 base and J by 1 base, and 10 bases separated the two germline ends. Germline V lookup: CDR1 MGHDK, CDR2 SYGVNS. The CDR3 consists of 15 residues. The CDR3 region is CASSESLILQETQYF. The CDR3 DNA reads TGTGCCAGCAGTGAATCTTTGATACTCCAAGAGACCCAGTACTTC.

This clonotype was found many times. The V and J genes are TRBV29-1 and TRBJ1-1, with D perhaps TRBD1 (5 bases). Germline CDR1 reads SQVTM; CDR2 reads ANQGSEA. The CDR3 sequence is 11 residues long. V lost 7 bases and J 7 bases, leaving 13 bases between the germline ends. CDR3 DNA sequence: TGCAGCGCCGATGTGGGGGATGAAGCTTTCTTT. It is translated as CSADVGDEAFF.

This clonotype was observed a few times. This rearrangement joins TRBV10-1 to TRBJ2-2; D unclear. V was shortened by 0 bases and J by 6 bases, with 8 bases between the two germline ends. CDR1 and CDR2 (germline): WNHNN, SYGVQD (reference sequence). CDR3 length equals 14 residues. The CDR3 nucleotides are TGCGCCAGCAGTGAGTCGTTGTTCCCCGGGGAGCTGTTTTTT. This sequence encodes CASSESLFPGELFF.

The rearrangement uses TRBV2 and TRBJ2-7; 7 bases are shared with TRBD1. CDR1 is SNHLY, CDR2 FYNNEI, per germline. This CDR3 contains 16 residues. V was pared by 1 base and J by 2 bases, with 8 bases of the junction left unmatched. The DNA for the CDR3 is TGTGCCAGCAGTGAAGTGAGACAGGGAGACACCTACGAGCAGTACTTC. It codes for CASSEVRQGDTYEQYF.

This clonotype came up many times. This chain connects TRBV5-5 to TRBJ1-5; D is possibly TRBD1 (6 bases). V was clipped by 3 bases and J by 7 bases, with 14 bases between them. In germline, CDR1 is SGHKS, CDR2 YYEKEE (reference sequence). The CDR3 has 14 residues. The DNA of the CDR3 is TGTGCCAGCAGCTCGACGGCTCAGGGGCAGCCCCAGCATTTT. This encodes CASSSTAQGQPQHF. The variable domain in full, completed from reference TRBV5-5 and TRBJ1-5, reads DAGVTQSPTHLIKTRGQQVTLRCSPISGHKSVSWYQQVLGQGPQFIFQYYEKEERGRGNFPDRFSARQFPNYSSELNVNALLLGDSALYLCASSSTAQGQPQHFGDGTRLSIL.

J is TRBJ2-7 and V is TRBV7-9, with 13 bases lining up with TRBD2. Per germline, CDR1 SEHNR and CDR2 FQNEAQ (reference sequence). V lost 2 bases, J lost 3 bases, and 4 bases stayed unmatched. The CDR3 sequence is 16 residues long. The CDR3 is CASSLFGTSGNYEQYF. In nucleotides, the CDR3 is TGTGCCAGCAGCTTATTCGGGACTAGCGGGAACTACGAGCAGTACTTC.

The rearrangement uses TRBV5-5 and TRBJ2-7; 7 bases map to TRBD2. Germline CDR1 and CDR2: SGHKS and YYEKEE (reference sequence). V shed 0 bases and J 1 base; nucleotides not matched to a gene: 4. The CDR3 has 15 amino acids. In DNA form, the CDR3 reads TGTGCCAGCAGCTTGGGGTCTAGCGGATCCTACGAGCAGTACTTC. This codes for CASSLGSSGSYEQYF.

In its sample, this clonotype was seen a few times. The V gene is TRBV29-1, the J gene TRBJ2-1; D might be TRBD1 (5 bases). CDR1 SQVTM and CDR2 ANQGSEA come from the germline V gene. This CDR3 comprises 15 residues. The V end was cut by 1 base, the J end by 3 bases, with 13 bases between. The CDR3 protein is CSVEAGRRGYNEQFF. The CDR3 DNA follows: TGCAGCGTTGAAGCTGGTAGAAGGGGCTACAATGAGCAGTTCTTC.

In its sample, this clonotype was seen a few times. The chain carries TRBV6-1 and TRBJ1-1; D gene ambiguous. With 5 bases removed from V and 1 base from J, the gap between germline ends came to 11 bases. The CDR3 loop spans 14 amino acids. Germline V CDR1 and CDR2: MNHNS, SASEGT. DNA of the CDR3: TGTGCCAGCAGTAAAACCGTAGAGAACACTGAAGCTTTCTTT. Protein sequence: CASSKTVENTEAFF.